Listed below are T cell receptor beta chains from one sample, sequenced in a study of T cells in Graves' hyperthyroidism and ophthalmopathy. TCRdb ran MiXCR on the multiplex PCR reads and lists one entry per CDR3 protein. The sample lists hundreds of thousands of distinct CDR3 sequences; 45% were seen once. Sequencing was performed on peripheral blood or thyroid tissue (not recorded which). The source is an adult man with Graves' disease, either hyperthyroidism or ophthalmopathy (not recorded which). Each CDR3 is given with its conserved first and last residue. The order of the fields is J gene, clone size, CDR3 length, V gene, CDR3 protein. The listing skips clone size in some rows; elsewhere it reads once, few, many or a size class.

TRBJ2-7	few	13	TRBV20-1	CSAIPGTGDEQYF
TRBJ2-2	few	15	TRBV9	CASSRGLAGNGELFF
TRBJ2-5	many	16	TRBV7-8	CASSLRADRVRETQYF
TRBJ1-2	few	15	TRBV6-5	CASSSGPDRAAGYTF
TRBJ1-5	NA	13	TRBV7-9	CASSRQGAQPQHF
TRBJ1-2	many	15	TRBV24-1	CATSDSTWPGDGYTF
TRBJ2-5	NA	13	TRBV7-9	CASRRDRDQPQYF
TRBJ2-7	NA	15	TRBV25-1	CASSRTSGAAYEQYF
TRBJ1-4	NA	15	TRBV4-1	CASSLYGTVNEKLFF
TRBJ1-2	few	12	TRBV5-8	CASSLAQRGYTF
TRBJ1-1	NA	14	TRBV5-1	CASRDGRQNTEAFF
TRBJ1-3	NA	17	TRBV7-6	CASRRDLASHSGNTIYF
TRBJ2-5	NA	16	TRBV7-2	CASSLSSGRAGETQYF
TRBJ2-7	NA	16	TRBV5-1	CASSLRPRDGHYEQYF
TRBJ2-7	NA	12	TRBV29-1	CSVVQGGHEQYF
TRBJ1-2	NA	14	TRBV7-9	CASRGTGANLGYTF
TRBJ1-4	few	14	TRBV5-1	CASSIGTVNEKLFF
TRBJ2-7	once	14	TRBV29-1	CSATWTGRPYEQYF
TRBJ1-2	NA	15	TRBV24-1	CASSLSSPGRDGYTF
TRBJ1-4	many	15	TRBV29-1	CSVEVQGSTNEKLFF
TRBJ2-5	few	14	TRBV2	CASSRKTGPETQYF
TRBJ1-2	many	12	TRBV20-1	CSALRAPYGYTF
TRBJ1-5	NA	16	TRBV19	CASSIERGGSNQPQHF
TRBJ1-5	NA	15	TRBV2	CASRGGGLLGQPQHF
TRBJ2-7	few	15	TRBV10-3	CASSRGGRESYEQYF
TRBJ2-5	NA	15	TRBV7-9	CASSSPGTKQETQYF
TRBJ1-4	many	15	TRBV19	CASRDVGPGNEKLFF
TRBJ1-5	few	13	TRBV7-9	CASSQASNQPQHF
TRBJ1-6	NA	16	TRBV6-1	CASSPDRVGGGSPLHF
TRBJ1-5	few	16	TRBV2	CASSYPRTGRDQPQHF
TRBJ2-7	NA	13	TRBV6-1	CASSEDRGPQQYF
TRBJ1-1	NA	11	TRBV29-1	CSNTGGTEAFF
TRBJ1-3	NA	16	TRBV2	CASSWDTGRGGYTIYF
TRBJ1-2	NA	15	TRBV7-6	CASSSLLTGVYGYTF
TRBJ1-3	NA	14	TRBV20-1	CSAPDRASGNTIYF
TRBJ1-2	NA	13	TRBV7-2	CASSLARVHGYTF
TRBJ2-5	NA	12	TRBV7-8	CVSSLEDQPQYF
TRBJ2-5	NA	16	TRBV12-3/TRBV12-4	CASSSWGQPNQETQYF
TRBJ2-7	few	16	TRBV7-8	CASSLAGNRGFDEQYF
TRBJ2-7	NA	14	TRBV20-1	CSARPSWGSYEQYF
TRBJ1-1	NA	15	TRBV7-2	CASSALGGWGTEAFF
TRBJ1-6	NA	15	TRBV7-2	CASSLGDSNNSPLHF
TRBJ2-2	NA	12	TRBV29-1	CSAYMNTGELFF
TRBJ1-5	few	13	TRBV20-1	CSASLGAGQPQHF
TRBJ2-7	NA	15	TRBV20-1	CSARDRGGIAYEQYF
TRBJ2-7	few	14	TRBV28	CASSFEAVSYEQYF
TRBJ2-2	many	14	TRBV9	CASSVALGNGELFF
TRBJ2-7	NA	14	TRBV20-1	CSASPSGQPYEQYF
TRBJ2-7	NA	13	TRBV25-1	CASSPVGPYEQYF
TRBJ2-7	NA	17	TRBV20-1	CSADPGTGGFQSYEQYF
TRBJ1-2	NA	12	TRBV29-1	CSLDRDAYGYTF
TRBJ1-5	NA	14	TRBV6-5	CASSPRTLNQPQHF
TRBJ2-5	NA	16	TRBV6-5	CAISVTSGGARETQYF